The source of this TCR beta chain is a study of blood T cell repertoires in COVID-19. For the study at large: Donors in the United States, Italy and Spain gave samples during acute or convalescent COVID-19.

TCRdb's copy holds only in-frame clones and misses some; the assay was immunoSEQ multiplex PCR. The repertoire holds around 280,000 clones, with roughly nine tenths as singletons. Per germline, CDR1 LGHNA and CDR2 YNFKEQ. The CDR3 runs 18 residues. V trimming: 0 bases; J trimming: 2 bases; junction bases outside the gene matches: 10. The receptor was isolated from a woman between 45 and 65 years old who had recovered from COVID-19. Specimen: peripheral blood. The chain has TRBV4-2 and TRBJ2-1, with 7 nucleotides matching TRBD2. The CDR3 nucleotides are TGTGCCAGCAGCCAAGATAGTGTAGCTAGCGGAGCCTACAATGAGCAGTTCTTC. This gives the protein CASSQDSVASGAYNEQFF.